This T cell receptor beta chain was retrieved from a study of T cell responses to AZD1222 COVID-19 vaccine. Sequencing was performed with immunoSEQ multiplex PCR; in TCRdb, only in-frame clones are kept and a portion is missing. The table shows 100,000 to 150,000 clones, with approximately 92% occurring only once. Trimming cost V 6 bases and J 6 bases; bases outside gene matches: 7. The CDR3 is made up of 14 amino acids. Germline V gene sequence: CDR1 SGHRS, CDR2 YFSETQ. The source was peripheral blood, collected 28 days after the second AZD1222 dose. V usage is TRBV5-1 and J usage is TRBJ2-1; 9 bases fit TRBD1. This clonotype was sampled from an adult who received the AZD1222 COVID-19 vaccine. The CDR3 sequence is CASNPGQGINEQFF. CDR3 bases: TGCGCCAGCAATCCGGGACAGGGAATCAATGAGCAGTTCTTC.